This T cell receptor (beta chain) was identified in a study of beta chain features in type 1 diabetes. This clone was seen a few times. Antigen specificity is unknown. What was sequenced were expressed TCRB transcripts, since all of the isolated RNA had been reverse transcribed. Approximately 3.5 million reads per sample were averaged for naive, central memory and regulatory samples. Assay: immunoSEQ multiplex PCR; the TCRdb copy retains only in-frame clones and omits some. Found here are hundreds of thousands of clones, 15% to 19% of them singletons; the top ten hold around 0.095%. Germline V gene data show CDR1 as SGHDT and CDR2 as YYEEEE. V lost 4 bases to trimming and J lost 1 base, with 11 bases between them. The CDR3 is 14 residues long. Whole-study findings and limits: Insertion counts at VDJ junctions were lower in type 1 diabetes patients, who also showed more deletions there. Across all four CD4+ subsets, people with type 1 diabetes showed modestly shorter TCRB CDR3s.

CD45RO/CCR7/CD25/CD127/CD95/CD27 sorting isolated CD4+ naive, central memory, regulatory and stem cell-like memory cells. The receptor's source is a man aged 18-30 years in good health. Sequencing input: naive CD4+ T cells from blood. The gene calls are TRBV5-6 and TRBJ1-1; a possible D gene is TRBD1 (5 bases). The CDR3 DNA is TGTGCCAGCAGCCAAGGGGCCCGGAACACTGAAGCTTTCTTT. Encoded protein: CASSQGARNTEAFF.